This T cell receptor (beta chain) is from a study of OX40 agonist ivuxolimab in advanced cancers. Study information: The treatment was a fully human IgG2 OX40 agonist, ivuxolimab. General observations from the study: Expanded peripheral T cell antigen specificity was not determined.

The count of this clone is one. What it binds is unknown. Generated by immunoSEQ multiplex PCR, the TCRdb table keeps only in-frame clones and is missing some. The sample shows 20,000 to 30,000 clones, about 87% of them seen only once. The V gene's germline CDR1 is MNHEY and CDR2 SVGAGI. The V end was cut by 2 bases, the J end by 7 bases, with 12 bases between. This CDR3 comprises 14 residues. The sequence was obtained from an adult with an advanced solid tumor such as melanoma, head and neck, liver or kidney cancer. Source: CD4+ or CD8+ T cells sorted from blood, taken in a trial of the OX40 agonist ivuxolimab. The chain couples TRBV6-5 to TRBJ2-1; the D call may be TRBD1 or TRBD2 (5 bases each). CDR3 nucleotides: TGTGCCAGCAGTTACCGGGGAACAGGAAATGAGCAGTTCTTC. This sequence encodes CASSYRGTGNEQFF.